The 12 T cell receptor beta chains in this list originate from one sample, sequenced in a study of graft-versus-host responses after intestinal transplantation. These receptors' targets are unknown. Sequencing used immunoSEQ multiplex PCR; TCRdb keeps in-frame clones, though not all of them. The repertoire has about 97,000 clones, approximately 90% of them found once; the top ten carry over 0.055%. This sample comprised unstimulated CD8+ T cells sorted from spleen or lymph node cells, obtained before transplant. These receptors all come from a human donor who was the organ donor for an intestinal transplant.

The chain uses TRBV4-1 and TRBJ2-4; TRBD1 aligns across 9 bases. Germline-derived CDR1 and CDR2 are MGHRA and YSYEKL. Trimming took 4 bases from V and 2 from J; bases not matched to a gene: 6. The CDR3 is 16 residues long. This CDR3 reads CASSPRTGETKNIQYF. CDR3 in DNA: TGCGCCAGCAGCCCCCGGACAGGGGAGACCAAAAACATTCAGTACTTC.

The rearrangement joins TRBV5-1 to TRBJ2-1, with D perhaps TRBD1 (5 bases). CDR1 is SGHRS and CDR2 is YFSETQ in the germline V gene. There are 15 residues in the CDR3. The V end was cut by 1 base, the J end by 9 bases, with 17 bases between. The CDR3 reads CASSLLTGTFLEQFF. CDR3 DNA sequence: TGCGCCAGCAGCTTGCTAACAGGAACCTTTCTTGAGCAGTTCTTC.

The chain's CDR3 is CASSLLFDTDTQYF. The CDR3 DNA sequence: TGTGCCAGCAGTCTACTTTTCGACACAGATACGCAGTATTTT. V usage is TRBV6-5 and J usage is TRBJ2-3; D ambiguous. The V gene lost 5 bases and the J gene lost 2 bases, with 11 bases spanning the gap. This CDR3 contains 14 residues. Germline assignment: CDR1 MNHEY and CDR2 SVGAGI.

The chain links TRBV30 to TRBJ2-3; 11 bases are shared with TRBD1. V lost 5 bases, J lost 6 bases, and 10 bases stayed unmatched. Germline CDR1 is GTSNPN and CDR2 is SVGIG (reference sequence). The CDR3 is 15 amino acids. CDR3 residues: CAWARGQGERDTQYF. DNA for the CDR3: TGTGCCTGGGCTCGGGGACAGGGGGAAAGGGATACGCAGTATTTT.

The CDR3 loop reads CASRAASGASEQFF. The CDR3 nucleotides are TGTGCCAGCAGAGCGGCTAGCGGGGCCTCTGAGCAGTTCTTC. This chain connects TRBV13 to TRBJ2-1, with 9 bases fitting TRBD2. V lost 6 bases to trimming and J lost 9 bases; unmatched junction nucleotides: 9. This CDR3 is 14 amino acids long. The germline V gene has CDR1 PRHDT and CDR2 FYEKMQ (reference sequence).

The gene calls are TRBV7-2 and TRBJ2-5; D is undetermined. Germline assignment: CDR1 SGHTA and CDR2 FQGNSA. V was trimmed by 4 bases and J by 4 bases, leaving 4 bases between them. This CDR3 has 11 amino acids. Here the CDR3 reads CASSSRETQYF. CDR3 DNA sequence: TGTGCCAGCAGCTCGAGAGAGACCCAGTACTTC.

The chain links TRBV9 to TRBJ1-2; D unresolved. Per the germline V gene, CDR1 is SGDLS and CDR2 is YYNGEE. CDR3 length equals 15 residues. The V end lost 0 bases, the J end lost 3 bases, and 12 bases lay between the germline ends. The CDR3 here is CASSVENSLHYGYTF. CDR3 DNA: TGTGCCAGCAGCGTAGAAAACAGTCTGCACTATGGCTACACCTTC. Variable domain in full (rest from reference TRBV9 and TRBJ1-2): DSGVTQTPKHLITATGQRVTLRCSPRSGDLSVYWYQQSLDQGLQFLIQYYNGEERAKGNILERFSAQQFPDLHSELNLSSLELGDSALYFCASSVENSLHYGYTFGSGTRLTVV.

The J gene is TRBJ2-1, the V gene TRBV7-6, with 9 bases identical to TRBD2. Germline loops: CDR1 SGHVS, CDR2 FNYEAQ. This CDR3 spans 18 amino acids. Trimming cost V 5 bases and J 9 bases; bases outside gene matches: 20. In DNA, the CDR3 is TGTGCCAGCAGCCGCTTAACGGTCGGGGCGGGAGGGCTAGGTGAGCAGTTCTTC. It yields the protein CASSRLTVGAGGLGEQFF.

The gene calls are TRBV7-6 and TRBJ1-4; the match to TRBD1 covers 7 bases. Germline-derived CDR1 and CDR2 are SGHVS and FNYEAQ. The V gene end was trimmed by 1 base and the J gene end by 5 bases; junction bases not matched to a gene: 4. The CDR3 has 15 residues. CDR3 DNA: TGTGCCAGCAGCTTAGGACAGGGTGGGAATGAAAAACTGTTTTTT. Protein: CASSLGQGGNEKLFF.

V usage is TRBV28 and J usage is TRBJ1-2; 8 bases map to TRBD1. CDR1 and CDR2 (germline): MDHEN, SYDVKM. The CDR3 extends over 15 amino acids. The trim removed 5 bases at V and 7 bases at J, leaving 12 bases unmatched. CDR3 nucleotides: TGTGCCAGCAGTGTCCATCAGGGGGCTGTGGCTGGCTACACCTTC. This gives the protein CASSVHQGAVAGYTF.

The J gene is TRBJ1-2, the V gene TRBV6-5, with TRBD1 identical over 9 bases. This CDR3 region has 11 residues. Germline loops: CDR1 MNHEY, CDR2 SVGAGI. V was pared by 8 bases and J by 5 bases, with 0 bases of the junction left unmatched. The CDR3 sequence: CASGTGYGYTF. The CDR3 bases are TGTGCCAGCGGGACAGGGTATGGCTACACCTTC.

V is TRBV7-9 and J is TRBJ2-5; 12 bases are shared with TRBD1. CDR3 length equals 15 residues. Germline loops: CDR1 SEHNR, CDR2 FQNEAQ (reference sequence). The junction had 5 bases not matched to a gene; V was cut back by 5 bases and J by 4 bases. Here the CDR3 DNA reads TGTGCCAGCAGCGTCGGGACAGGGGGCGTAGAGACCCAGTACTTC. It is translated as CASSVGTGGVETQYF.